The 27 T cell receptor beta chains below were found in one sample sequenced in a study of early T cells in non-severe SARS-CoV-2 infection. TCRdb processed the 5' RACE reads anew with MiXCR; each CDR3 protein has one entry. The sample includes tens of thousands of distinct CDR3 sequences, over 9% of them seen just once. The specimen sequenced was whole blood. Every receptor here comes from an adult who was a healthcare worker with PCR-confirmed SARS-CoV-2 infection or an uninfected control (not recorded which).

This clonotype has just a few counts. The V call is TRBV20-1, the J call TRBJ2-7; 7 bases are a match to TRBD1. This CDR3 has 15 residues. V lost 8 bases and J lost 0; bases outside the gene matches: 13. Germline V CDR1 and CDR2: DFQATT, SNEGSKA (reference sequence). CDR3 sequence reads: CSLPNPRGSSYEQYF. CDR3 nucleotide sequence: TGCAGTCTACCAAACCCCAGGGGGAGCTCCTACGAGCAGTACTTC.

This clonotype appeared many times. The chain uses TRBV4-2 and TRBJ2-7; the match to TRBD2 covers 13 bases. After removal of 1 base from V and 2 bases from J, the junction contained 5 bases not matched to a gene. The germline V gene has CDR1 LGHNA and CDR2 YNFKEQ. This CDR3 has 17 residues. The CDR3 region has the DNA TGTGCCAGCAGCCAAGTTACTAGCGGGAGGGGCACCTACGAGCAGTACTTC. Translation gives CASSQVTSGRGTYEQYF.

A note on this clonotype: Mismatch with germline at one junction end may stem from a read error. V and J are TRBV5-4 and TRBJ2-7; D is perhaps TRBD1 or TRBD2 (5 bases each). CDR3 length: 15 residues. CDR1 and CDR2 (germline): SGHNT, YYREEE (reference sequence). The DNA of the CDR3 is TGTGCCAACAGCCTCGTCGAGAGGGGAGCCTACGAGCAGTACTTC. Translation gives CANSLVERGAYEQYF.

This clonotype appeared a single time. J is TRBJ2-5 and V is TRBV9; D is undetermined. V was trimmed by 0 bases and J by 7 bases, leaving 10 bases between them. The germline V gene encodes CDR1 SGDLS and CDR2 YYNGEE. The CDR3 is 13 residues long. The chain's CDR3 is CASSVGGSGTQYF. In nucleotides, the CDR3 is TGTGCCAGCAGCGTAGGTGGCTCCGGGACCCAGTACTTC.

This clonotype has a handful of counts. The V and J genes are TRBV20-1 and TRBJ1-2; no clear D gene. V dropped 8 bases and J dropped 0 bases, with 10 bases sitting between them. CDR1 and CDR2 (germline): DFQATT, SNEGSKA (reference sequence). CDR3 length: 12 amino acids. The DNA of the CDR3 is TGCAGTTGGAGGGTTCCTAACTATGGCTACACCTTC. This translates into CSWRVPNYGYTF.

This clonotype was observed at least ten times. The chain recombines TRBV5-6 with TRBJ2-1; TRBD2 matches at 9 bases. Germline V gene lookup returns CDR1 SGHDT and CDR2 YYEEEE. The CDR3 contains 14 residues. V was clipped by 5 bases and J by 7 bases; unmatched bases: 7. The CDR3 loop reads CASRARGRGNEQFF. CDR3 sequence (DNA): TGTGCCAGCAGGGCTCGCGGGAGGGGTAATGAGCAGTTCTTC.

The table lists this clonotype with many counts. The chain combines TRBV6-5 with TRBJ2-1, with a tentative D call TRBD2 (5 bases). The CDR3 is 20 amino acids. Germline V gene data show CDR1 as MNHEY and CDR2 as SVGAGI. The germline V and J ends were trimmed by 0 bases and 4 bases, with 25 bases remaining between them. In DNA, the CDR3 is TGTGCCAGCAGTTACTCGATTAGAGGATGGCCGGACCGAGGGTACAATGAGCAGTTCTTC. Translation gives CASSYSIRGWPDRGYNEQFF.

There are many counts of this clonotype. The chain combines TRBV9 with TRBJ2-1; 10 bases line up with TRBD2. Trimming took 4 bases from V and 4 from J; bases not matched to a gene: 5. This CDR3 contains 15 residues. The germline V gene has CDR1 SGDLS and CDR2 YYNGEE. Here the CDR3 reads CASSTQREGYNEQFF. The CDR3 DNA is TGTGCCAGCAGCACCCAGCGGGAGGGGTACAATGAGCAGTTCTTC.

This clonotype has ten or more counts. The chain couples TRBV28 to TRBJ2-3, with a tentative D call TRBD2 (5 bases). The V end was cut by 6 bases, the J end by 2 bases, with 15 bases between. Germline lookup yields CDR1 MDHEN and CDR2 SYDVKM. This CDR3 comprises 15 residues. CDR3 protein: CASSLDGILTDTQYF. The CDR3 region has the DNA TGTGCCAGCAGCCTTGACGGGATTCTCACAGATACGCAGTATTTT.

This clonotype was observed at least ten times. V and J are TRBV27 and TRBJ1-1; D unclear. CDR1 is MNHEY and CDR2 is SMNVEV in the germline V gene (reference sequence). V gave up 3 bases and J gave up 3 bases, with 14 bases separating them. This CDR3 is built from 15 residues. The CDR3 nucleotides read TGTGCCAGCAGTTTGAATGGTGGGAAGGACACTGAAGCTTTCTTT. It codes for CASSLNGGKDTEAFF.

The J gene is TRBJ2-7, the V gene TRBV19; tentatively, D is TRBD2 (5 bases). In germline, CDR1 is LNHDA, CDR2 SQIVND (reference sequence). The CDR3 covers 14 residues. The V end lost 5 bases, the J end lost 4 bases, and 15 bases lay between the germline ends. The DNA for the CDR3 is TGTGCCAGTAGTGGGAGCATCGGCGGATACGAGCAGTACTTC. Amino acid sequence: CASSGSIGGYEQYF.

CDR3 sequence (DNA): TGCGCCAGCAGCTCACTAGCGGGAGGGCACACCGGGGAGCTGTTTTTT. Translated, it gives CASSSLAGGHTGELFF. V is TRBV5-1 and J is TRBJ2-2, with 13 bases aligning to TRBD2. The CDR3 contains 16 residues. Unmatched junction bases numbered 2, after V lost 3 bases and J lost 3 bases. Germline V CDR1 and CDR2: SGHRS, YFSETQ.

There are a few counts of this clonotype. In DNA form, the CDR3 reads TGTGCCAGCAGTTTGCCCGGAGCTACCCACGAGCAGTACTTC. It is translated as CASSLPGATHEQYF. This chain uses TRBV28 with TRBJ2-7; D remains ambiguous. Trimming pared 3 bases from V and 5 bases from J, leaving 14 bases between. This CDR3 has 14 residues. Germline CDR1 and CDR2: MDHEN and SYDVKM.

J is TRBJ2-3 and V is TRBV9, with D possibly matching TRBD1 (5 bases). V lost 2 bases to trimming and J lost 3 bases, with 7 bases between them. This CDR3 comprises 13 residues. Germline V lookup: CDR1 SGDLS, CDR2 YYNGEE. CDR3 bases: TGTGCCAGCAGCGTTCAGGGAACAGATACGCAGTATTTT. Translation: CASSVQGTDTQYF.

The J gene is TRBJ2-1, the V gene TRBV29-1; D not certain. The CDR3 totals 11 residues. CDR1 is SQVTM, CDR2 ANQGSEA, per germline. V gave up 3 bases and J gave up 3 bases, with 3 bases separating them. CDR3 loop: CSVDGYNEQFF. For the CDR3, the DNA is TGCAGCGTTGACGGCTACAATGAGCAGTTCTTC.

This clonotype showed up many times. The chain recombines TRBV3-1 with TRBJ2-1; D may match TRBD1 or TRBD2 (5 bases each). V was shortened by 0 bases and J by 7 bases, with 16 bases between the two germline ends. The CDR3 is 16 residues long. CDR1 and CDR2 (germline): LGHDT, YNNKEL (reference sequence). The DNA for the CDR3 is TGTGCCAGCAGCCAAGATCTGAGGGAGTGGGGGAATGAGCAGTTCTTC. It yields the protein CASSQDLREWGNEQFF.

The table lists this clonotype with many counts. The chain employs TRBV28 and TRBJ1-1; TRBD1 aligns across 7 bases. The ends lost 7 bases at V and 7 bases at J; junction bases unmatched: 6. The CDR3 runs 12 residues. The germline gives CDR1 MDHEN, CDR2 SYDVKM. The CDR3 region has the DNA TGTGCCAGCAATAAAGGGGGCGGTGAAGCTTTCTTT. Its protein product is CASNKGGGEAFF.

The sample holds a few counts of this clonotype. The V call is TRBV5-5, the J call TRBJ1-5, with 8 bases that match TRBD1. Germline V CDR1 and CDR2: SGHKS, YYEKEE (reference sequence). The V gene end was trimmed by 6 bases and the J gene end by 3 bases; junction bases not matched to a gene: 2. CDR3 size: 13 residues. The CDR3 DNA follows: TGTGCCAGCATGGGACAGGACAATCAGCCCCAGCATTTT. Translated, it gives CASMGQDNQPQHF. Supplemented by reference TRBV5-5 and TRBJ1-5, the full variable domain reads DAGVTQSPTHLIKTRGQQVTLRCSPISGHKSVSWYQQVLGQGPQFIFQYYEKEERGRGNFPDRFSARQFPNYSSELNVNALLLGDSALYLCASMGQDNQPQHFGDGTRLSIL.

About this clonotype itself: The CDR3 does not close with the conserved phenylalanine or tryptophan, likely indicating a read error. The V call is TRBV6-5, the J call TRBJ2-3, with D uncertain. Germline V CDR1 and CDR2: MNHEY, SVGAGI. The CDR3 is 14 residues long. V was clipped by 6 bases and J by 1 base, with 11 bases between them. DNA of the CDR3: TGTGCCAGCAGAAGTTACATAGGCACAGATACGCAGTATTCT. It specifies CASRSYIGTDTQYS.

At least ten counts were recorded for this clonotype. The chain couples TRBV20-1 to TRBJ2-6; 7 bases map to TRBD2. The CDR3 extends over 15 amino acids. The J segment lost 0 bases and the V segment lost 4 bases, leaving 3 bases of the junction unmatched. Germline assignment: CDR1 DFQATT and CDR2 SNEGSKA (reference sequence). The CDR3 DNA follows: TGCAGTGCTAAGCGGGATAACTCTGGGGCCAACGTCCTGACTTTC. Translated, it gives CSAKRDNSGANVLTF.

The chain couples TRBV10-2 to TRBJ1-5; D uncertain. From germline, CDR1 is WSHSY and CDR2 SAAADI. This CDR3 is 14 amino acids long. Trimming removed 3 bases at V and 0 bases at J, with 6 bases between. The CDR3 DNA follows: TGCGCCAGCAGTGAAGAAAATAGCAATCAGCCCCAGCATTTT. Translation: CASSEENSNQPQHF.

Many counts were recorded for this clonotype. V is TRBV9 and J is TRBJ2-1, with D perhaps matching TRBD2 (6 bases). Germline loops: CDR1 SGDLS, CDR2 YYNGEE. Trimming removed 7 bases from V and 5 bases from J, with 13 bases in between. CDR3 size: 13 residues. Here the CDR3 reads CASGGDWNNEQFF. The CDR3 bases are TGTGCCAGCGGAGGGGATTGGAACAATGAGCAGTTCTTC.

This clonotype has a count of ten or more. The chain joins TRBV10-3 to TRBJ1-3; D call uncertain. The CDR3 runs to 14 residues. Between the trimmed V and J ends, which lost 4 bases and 2 bases, there was a span of 9 bases. From germline, CDR1 is ENHRY and CDR2 SYGVKD. CDR3 region: CAISVQVPGNTIYF. The CDR3 nucleotides read TGTGCCATCAGTGTGCAGGTACCTGGAAACACCATATATTTT.

This clonotype was counted many times. The gene calls are TRBV7-8 and TRBJ2-3, with D perhaps TRBD2 (6 bases). The CDR3 consists of 15 residues. Trimming took 0 bases from V and 1 from J, leaving 8 bases between them. The germline CDR1 and CDR2 sequences are SGHVS and FQNEAQ. In nucleotides, the CDR3 is TGTGCCAGCAGCTTAGCTGGGGAGGGCACAGATACGCAGTATTTT. It encodes CASSLAGEGTDTQYF.

This clonotype was observed a handful of times. The rearrangement joins TRBV20-1 to TRBJ2-1, with TRBD2 matching over 8 bases. Trimming at V came to 0 bases and at J to 4 bases, leaving 5 bases not matched to a gene. CDR3 length: 15 amino acids. Germline values: CDR1 DFQATT, CDR2 SNEGSKA (reference sequence). CDR3 protein: CSARDRRGGYNEQFF. In DNA form, the CDR3 reads TGCAGTGCTAGAGATAGGCGCGGGGGGTACAATGAGCAGTTCTTC.

The rearrangement joins TRBV28 to TRBJ2-3; D gene unclear. The germline V gene has CDR1 MDHEN and CDR2 SYDVKM. Trimming removed 7 bases at V and 0 bases at J, with 11 bases between. The CDR3 totals 14 residues. The CDR3 DNA follows: TGTGCCAGCAACCGACCACCTAGCACAGATACGCAGTATTTT. This encodes CASNRPPSTDTQYF.

The sample holds many counts of this clonotype. The V call is TRBV19, the J call TRBJ2-7; D gene uncertain. The CDR3 consists of 13 residues. Trimming took off 4 bases at V and 7 bases at J, with 14 bases between the two ends. The V gene's germline CDR1 is LNHDA and CDR2 SQIVND (reference sequence). In DNA, the CDR3 is TGTGCCAGTAGTACGGCGGAGCGCCGGGAGCAGTACTTC. Protein product: CASSTAERREQYF.